This entry is about one T cell receptor (beta chain). This record comes from a study of beta chain features in type 1 diabetes. Every bit of the isolated RNA underwent reverse transcription, so sequencing read expressed TCRB transcripts. Data came from immunoSEQ multiplex PCR; TCRdb stores just in-frame clones and leaves some out. The repertoire holds hundreds of thousands of clones, with less than 20% as singletons. Specimen: naive CD4+ T cells from blood. The source is a man between 18 and 29 years old in good health.

CDR3 residues: CASSKNRGANYGYTF. The CDR3 nucleotides are TGTGCCAGCAGCAAAAACCGAGGGGCTAACTATGGCTACACCTTC. This chain uses TRBV7-2 with TRBJ1-2, with a possible D match to TRBD1 (5 bases). V was trimmed by 5 bases and J by 0 bases, leaving 13 bases between them. This CDR3 has 15 amino acids. Germline V CDR1 and CDR2: SGHTA, FQGNSA.